This T cell receptor (beta chain) was obtained from a study of blood T cell repertoires in COVID-19. Study information: Samples came from the United States, Italy and Spain, spanning acute and convalescent COVID-19.

In terms of age and location, participants ranged from roughly 18 to 90 years and lived in roughly 22 US areas. V trimming: 6 bases; J trimming: 2 bases; junction bases outside the gene matches: 3. From germline, CDR1 is SNHLY and CDR2 FYNNEI. The CDR3 covers 15 residues. Original data processing: For nucleated cells, counts were estimated from reference gene primer amplification. Profiling relied on immunoSEQ multiplex PCR, and the TCRdb table lists in-frame clones only, not all of them. V and J calls plus clone size are reproduced from that table; the DNA served to infer D and trimming. The sample includes some 290,000 clones, over 85% seen only once; the top ten take around 9%.

Sequences were obtained from PBMCs or T cells enriched from blood (not recorded which). The TCR originated in a woman aged 25 to 45 who had recovered from COVID-19. This chain links TRBV2 with TRBJ1-3; 11 positions agree with TRBD1. The CDR3 nucleotides are TGTGCCAGCAGGCCGGGACAGGGGGCTGGAAACACCATATATTTT. Translating it yields CASRPGQGAGNTIYF.